The sequence of this T cell receptor (beta chain) was determined in a study of cytomegalovirus exposure and HLA in healthy donors (dated by TCRdb to 2016 to 2017). Context from the whole study: In an earlier analysis of approximately 500 of the donors, 250 to 300 Gb of sequence data and 117 million unique TCR beta sequences from some 170 million T cells were reported. All discovery cohort repertoires had been generated using a single sequencing platform. Along with the approximately 600-subject first cohort, a separate validation cohort of over a hundred different subjects was used. The T cell repertoires of roughly 660 subjects were profiled by immunosequencing and related to cytomegalovirus serostatus. Among several hundred genotyped donors of the cohort, an average of around 250,000 unique TCR beta nucleotide sequences was sequenced per donor, of which roughly 17% were non-productive. High-throughput TCR immunosequencing, statistical association of individual TCRs with disease status, and machine learning were combined to predict cytomegalovirus infection status. Alongside the repertoire data, information on donor age, sex, ethnicity and CMV serostatus was compiled. Both class I and class II loci were covered by HLA typing, at four-digit resolution. In an earlier analysis of 587 of the donors, high-throughput TCR beta sequencing was used to judge whether each TCR beta V gene segment behaved as functional or pseudogenic. The later analysis used no new phenotypic data to find candidate immune exposures, relying instead on TCR beta sequences and their occurrence across donors. The study aimed to test whether signatures of past pathogen exposure could be identified by cataloging public T cell receptors. The number of typed donors differed by locus: about 620-640 for A, B, C, DRB1 and DQB1; some 500 for DQA1; approximately 600 for DPA1; and roughly 490 for DPB1. A later analysis re-analyzed previously published TCR beta repertoires from approximately 670 donors and added high-resolution HLA genotyping to study TCR occurrence patterns. In a later genetic analysis, genome-wide SNP genotypes for about 55% of the 666 donors were used, and that subset was treated as a discovery cohort. About 5 DR-DQ haplotypes were handled as single units for association and clustering, since linkage in the cohort was strong. Of the 350 to 450 genotyped donors, about 84% fell in the genetic ancestry cluster associated with self-reported Caucasian donors. About 300 gigabases of sequencing data and around 80 million unique TCR sequences made up an early release that covered approximately 650 HLA-typed donors. Study-wide conclusions, independent of this receptor: Sequencing depth was assumed to be roughly uniform across donors in the presence/absence analyses, though that assumption may not hold. The authors suggested that the approach could potentially be extended to other disease states and immunological phenotypes. The classifier was reported to diagnose cytomegalovirus status with high specificity and sensitivity in both the original and validation cohorts. Because counts were too low, seventeen rarely observed V segments, including chromosome 9 orphons, were left out of the earlier analysis of a few hundred of the donors. The cohort was sequenced for TCR beta chains only, and without alpha or paired-chain data the features that could be detected were limited. According to a later analysis, most CMV-associated TCR beta chains appeared to be HLA-restricted, and the HLA associations seemed to be driven largely by CMV exposure. An association between a missense DCLRE1C variant and V-gene and J-gene trimming of TCR beta chains was found in a later genetic analysis and replicated in an independent cohort. Correlated functional status among segregating V segments might be attributable to linkage disequilibrium, but an unknown experimental factor could not be ruled out. Specific HLA alleles were associated with 15,000 to 20,000 TCR beta sequences at a false discovery rate of 0.05 in a later analysis. A later analysis reported that several top co-occurrence clusters appeared linked to parvovirus B19, influenza, CMV and Epstein-Barr virus. Broadly in line with IMGT annotations, most TCR beta V segments showed up in productive rearrangements about 90% or about 30% of the time in an earlier analysis of several hundred of the donors. A later analysis found that HLA-associated TCR beta chains were more clonally expanded and had lower generation probabilities than equally common non-associated chains. In vitro tests confirmed that a few of the cytomegalovirus-associated TCR beta chains recognize cytomegalovirus antigens. In a later genetic analysis, fewer N-insertions in productive TCRs were reported among donors in an Asian-associated ancestry cluster than the 666-donor mean. Assigning TCR associations to individual alleles was difficult when HLA alleles, especially DR and DQ, strongly co-occurred. The study gave a list of 150 to 200 TCR beta chains associated with cytomegalovirus. The only immune exposure information available for the cohort was CMV serostatus. In a later analysis, the rate of TCR association differed among HLA loci, with DRB1 alleles having the most associated TCRs and HLA-C alleles having the fewest. A cluster of highly shared sequence variants was judged likely to be a technical artifact of the sequencing pipeline. A further reported finding was that TCR beta sequences accurately predicted the HLA-A and HLA-B alleles for most subjects in the first cohort. Some IMGT-functional V segments, including TRBV6-2 and TRBV6-3, could not be distinguished by the 87-base-pair reads and were therefore excluded. Because HLA typing was unavailable for some donors at each locus, only the typed subset was used in association tests. While some public TCRs were present in many individuals, most TCR sequences turned up only very rarely across donors.

In total, just over 650 healthy bone marrow donors made up the cohort. All cohort members were sampled while nominally healthy, although unrecorded immune exposures were likely present. The donor tested CMV seronegative and was one of the 352 seronegative cohort members. Each donor provided a peripheral blood sample, and peripheral blood mononuclear cells were used for TCR beta sequencing. The Qiagen DNeasy Blood Extraction Kit was used to extract genomic DNA from the blood cell samples. Sequences SGHNT (CDR1) and YYREEE (CDR2) are obtained from the germline V gene (reference sequence). The CDR3 numbers 13 residues from cysteine through phenylalanine. The retained sequence is limited to the CDR3, 39 bases, with the frame set at the first base. Deletion took 6 bases off V and 3 bases off J, with a span of 12 bases between the germline ends. This clone was counted only a few times. Its antigen is not yet known. The input lacks base qualities; no much larger clone sits a single base away.

Libraries were made using the immunoSEQ multiplex PCR assay. For the multiplex PCR, a mixture combining 60 forward primers for TCR Vbeta segments and 13 reverse primers for TCR Jbeta segments was used. A multiplex PCR assay on genomic DNA amplified the CDR3 region of rearranged TCR beta genes. Amplified TCR beta libraries were sequenced as 87-base-pair reads on the Illumina HiSeq System. On the study's bioinformatics: Across the 600 to 700 repertoires, a later analysis counted approximately 75 million unique TCR beta chains, some 11 million of which were shared by at least two donors. To remove PCR and sequencing errors, raw reads were error-corrected and collapsed into unique sequences using a nearest-neighbor algorithm that merged closely related sequences. V, D and J gene segments were assigned by aligning CDR3 sequences to IMGT reference sequences. For a sequence to be retained, a match of at least six nucleotides to both a V gene segment and a J gene segment was required. Rearrangements were called productive when the CDR3 lacked stop codons and stayed in frame with V and J; all others were non-productive. Following IMGT convention, CDR3 was defined as the stretch from the second conserved V-encoded cysteine to the conserved J-encoded phenylalanine. Sequences without an unambiguous match to a single V gene segment were excluded from the earlier analysis of over 500 of the donors. In an earlier analysis of 450 to 700 of the donors, V segments were called functional above 56.7% productive rearrangements and were called segregating when the between-donor standard deviation exceeded 5%. A statistical classification framework was developed to diagnose cytomegalovirus status using the catalog of TCR beta chain sequences. In a later analysis, TCR nucleotide sequences were compared against IMGT/GENE-DB human TR gene sequences so that V and J genes could be assigned. The TCRdist pipeline was used in a later analysis to assign CDR3 sequences and most-parsimonious VDJ recombination scenarios. In a later analysis, each TCR beta chain was defined by its CDR3 amino acid sequence together with its V-gene family, and reads without a unique V-gene family were excluded. A later analysis removed 592 highly shared, low-generation-probability nucleotide sequences to deal with suspected cross-contamination and a sequencing artifact. In a later analysis, a clonal expansion index was calculated for each public chain from normalized within-repertoire ranks of inferred template counts. In a later analysis, generation probabilities were computed with a VDJ recombination model fitted to out-of-frame rearrangements, and the resulting probabilities were checked against IGoR. In a later analysis, hypergeometric tests were used to score TCR-TCR, TCR-HLA and TCR-CMV co-occurrence, with a repertoire-size bias correction applied to TCR pairs. To estimate false discovery rates, a later analysis permuted the HLA or CMV assignments 20 times. In a later analysis, co-occurring TCRs were grouped using DBSCAN, and TCRdist sequence similarity was added for clustering within HLA-allele-positive subsets. Co-occurrence clustering excluded repertoires with fewer than 30,000 or more than 120,000 public chains, plus five with anomalous nucleotide sharing. TCRdb took this table from immuneACCESS and kept in-frame rearrangements with V and J called. Such tables lack part of the clones; where checked against another copy, unresolved V genes explain under half of the gap, and the rest is unexplained. V and J calls and clone size come straight from that table; D and trimming were deduced from the DNA. The sample has 140,000 to 150,000 clones on record, nearly 10% of them singletons. The ten largest account for 1.8% of the sample.

The V and J segments used are TRBV5-4 and TRBJ2-5; D gene: possibly TRBD1, on 5 matching bases. The source is a man aged 50 or older in good health and CMV-seronegative. Sequencing was done on a sample of PBMCs. The CDR3 sequence is CASKNKGEETQYF. In nucleotides, the sequence is TGTGCCAGCAAGAATAAAGGGGAAGAGACCCAGTACTTC.